Listed below are T cell receptor beta chains from one sample, sequenced in a study of T cell repertoires in cytomegalovirus infection. Which antigens these TCRs recognize remains unknown. TCRdb passed the reads through MiXCR, listing each CDR3 protein once. The sample lists some 590,000 distinct CDR3 sequences, around two fifths occurring once. The sample consisted of cultured PBMCs, taken from culture after CMV antigen stimulation. The receptors were sampled from a human donor in good health (CMV status not recorded). Some clones in this sample may be carry-over from other donors' samples. The CDR3 runs from the conserved cysteine through the conserved F or W. D genes are given only for firm matches. Some rows mark clone size as missing; the rest say once, few, many or name a class of expanded clone.

CDR3 DNA: TGTGCCAGCAGCTTAGCTGGCGGCTCTCGCAATCAGCCCCAGCATTTT
CDR3 protein: CASSLAGGSRNQPQHF
D gene: -
V gene: TRBV7-6
J gene: TRBJ1-5
clone size: -

CDR3 DNA: TGCGCCAGCAGCCGTTCGGGACAGGCGGCAACTAATGAAAAACTGTTTTTT
CDR3 protein: CASSRSGQAATNEKLFF
D gene: TRBD1
V gene: TRBV4-1
J gene: TRBJ1-4
clone size: -

CDR3 DNA: TGTGCCAGCAGCTTAGAACGAACGGGAGGGACCCAGTACTTC
CDR3 protein: CASSLERTGGTQYF
D gene: TRBD2
V gene: TRBV7-2
J gene: TRBJ2-5
clone size: -

CDR3 DNA: TGTGCCAGCGGAGACAGAGACCACACTGAAGCTTTCTTT
CDR3 protein: CASGDRDHTEAFF
D gene: -
V gene: TRBV6-5
J gene: TRBJ1-1
clone size: few

CDR3 DNA: TGCAGTGCTTCCCTCGGGCGAGAGCAGTACTTT
CDR3 protein: CSASLGREQYF
D gene: -
V gene: TRBV20-1
J gene: TRBJ2-7
clone size: -

CDR3 DNA: TGTGCCAGCAGCTCCCGCATTAGCTCCTACGAGCAGTACTTC
CDR3 protein: CASSSRISSYEQYF
D gene: -
V gene: TRBV7-2
J gene: TRBJ2-7
clone size: -

CDR3 DNA: TGTGCCAGCAGCAGGGACAACAACCCCCACGAGCAGTACTTC
CDR3 protein: CASSRDNNPHEQYF
D gene: -
V gene: TRBV12-3/TRBV12-4
J gene: TRBJ2-7
clone size: -

CDR3 DNA: TGTGCCACCAGCAGTCCCAGAGTGGTGGGCACTGAAGCTTTCTTT
CDR3 protein: CATSSPRVVGTEAFF
D gene: -
V gene: TRBV15
J gene: TRBJ1-1
clone size: -

CDR3 DNA: TGTGCCAGCAGTGTCGGGACACCGGGCGAAAAACTGTTTTTT
CDR3 protein: CASSVGTPGEKLFF
D gene: -
V gene: TRBV2
J gene: TRBJ1-4
clone size: -

CDR3 DNA: TGCAGTGCTTCCCCCGGGGGTACGAACAATGAGCAGTTCTTC
CDR3 protein: CSASPGGTNNEQFF
D gene: -
V gene: TRBV20-1
J gene: TRBJ2-1
clone size: -

CDR3 DNA: TGTGCCAGCAGTTACTGGGGGAATCAGCCCCAGCATTTT
CDR3 protein: CASSYWGNQPQHF
D gene: -
V gene: TRBV6-2/TRBV6-3
J gene: TRBJ1-5
clone size: few

CDR3 DNA: TGCGCCAGCAGCCACAGGACTAGCGGTAACAATGAGCAGTTCTTC
CDR3 protein: CASSHRTSGNNEQFF
D gene: TRBD2
V gene: TRBV4-3
J gene: TRBJ2-1
clone size: -

CDR3 DNA: TGTGCCAGCAGTTCCAGGGTCCTAGCGGGAGGAGGTGAGCAGTACTTC
CDR3 protein: CASSSRVLAGGGEQYF
D gene: TRBD2
V gene: TRBV12-3/TRBV12-4
J gene: TRBJ2-7
clone size: -

CDR3 DNA: TGTGCCAGCAGTTTGTGGGACCCGGAGGAAGAGACCCAGTACTTC
CDR3 protein: CASSLWDPEEETQYF
D gene: -
V gene: TRBV12-3/TRBV12-4
J gene: TRBJ2-5
clone size: few

CDR3 DNA: TGTGCCAGCAGCCAGAGGGGGGTTAGTACAGACAATGAGCAGTTCTTC
CDR3 protein: CASSQRGVSTDNEQFF
D gene: -
V gene: TRBV7-6
J gene: TRBJ2-1
clone size: many

CDR3 DNA: TGCGCCAGCAGCCAAGCCTCGGCTAGCGGTCCCGCCGGGGAGCTGTTTTTT
CDR3 protein: CASSQASASGPAGELFF
D gene: TRBD2
V gene: TRBV4-3
J gene: TRBJ2-2
clone size: once

CDR3 DNA: TGTGCCAGCAGCTTAGCCGTGGGCTCGACAGGGGCCATGTATGGCTACACCTTC
CDR3 protein: CASSLAVGSTGAMYGYTF
D gene: TRBD1
V gene: TRBV7-2
J gene: TRBJ1-2
clone size: few

CDR3 DNA: TGCGCCAGCAGCCCTCGGACAGGGGGAGCAGGGGAGACCCAGTACTTC
CDR3 protein: CASSPRTGGAGETQYF
D gene: TRBD1
V gene: TRBV4-1
J gene: TRBJ2-5
clone size: -

CDR3 DNA: TGTGCCAGCAGCCCCGGACAGGGGGCTTATAGTCAGCCCCAGCATTTT
CDR3 protein: CASSPGQGAYSQPQHF
D gene: TRBD1
V gene: TRBV2
J gene: TRBJ1-5
clone size: -

CDR3 DNA: TGTGCCAGCAGCTTAGGGCAGCTTGATGAAGCTTTCTTT
CDR3 protein: CASSLGQLDEAFF
D gene: -
V gene: TRBV7-9
J gene: TRBJ1-1
clone size: -

CDR3 DNA: TGTGCCAGCAGCGCAACTACCACCGGGGAGCTGTTTTTT
CDR3 protein: CASSATTTGELFF
D gene: -
V gene: TRBV11-3
J gene: TRBJ2-2
clone size: -

CDR3 DNA: TGCAGTGCCAGCACGGCAGGGAGAGACAATGAGCAGTTCTTC
CDR3 protein: CSASTAGRDNEQFF
D gene: -
V gene: TRBV20-1
J gene: TRBJ2-1
clone size: -

CDR3 DNA: TGCAGTGCTAGAGATCCCCTCGTTGAAGCTTTCTTT
CDR3 protein: CSARDPLVEAFF
D gene: -
V gene: TRBV20-1
J gene: TRBJ1-1
clone size: once

CDR3 DNA: TGTGCCAGCAGCTTAGACCCGAGGACGAGCTCCTACGAGCAGTACTTC
CDR3 protein: CASSLDPRTSSYEQYF
D gene: -
V gene: TRBV7-2
J gene: TRBJ2-7
clone size: -

CDR3 DNA: TGTGCCAGCGGAGAGCCGTACAATGAGCAGTTCTTC
CDR3 protein: CASGEPYNEQFF
D gene: -
V gene: TRBV6-2/TRBV6-3
J gene: TRBJ2-1
clone size: few

CDR3 DNA: TGCAGTGCTACCCGCCTAGCGGGGATAAATGAGCAGTTCTTC
CDR3 protein: CSATRLAGINEQFF
D gene: TRBD2
V gene: TRBV20-1
J gene: TRBJ2-1
clone size: -

CDR3 DNA: TGTGCCAGCAGCTCAATAGCGGGATCGAACACCGGGGAGCTGTTTTTT
CDR3 protein: CASSSIAGSNTGELFF
D gene: TRBD2
V gene: TRBV7-9
J gene: TRBJ2-2
clone size: few

CDR3 DNA: TGTGCCAGCAAACTGTCAGGGGGCGAGCAGTACTTC
CDR3 protein: CASKLSGGEQYF
D gene: TRBD1
V gene: TRBV2
J gene: TRBJ2-7
clone size: -

CDR3 DNA: TGTGCCAGCAGTGACCTAGCGGAGATTAGCACAGATACGCAGTATTTT
CDR3 protein: CASSDLAEISTDTQYF
D gene: TRBD2
V gene: TRBV7-8
J gene: TRBJ2-3
clone size: few

CDR3 DNA: TGTGCCAGCCGAGGGGACACCAGTCAAGAGACCCAGTACTTC
CDR3 protein: CASRGDTSQETQYF
D gene: -
V gene: TRBV6-1
J gene: TRBJ2-5
clone size: -

CDR3 DNA: TGTGCCAGCGGACTAGCGGACTACAATGAGCAGTTCTTC
CDR3 protein: CASGLADYNEQFF
D gene: TRBD2
V gene: TRBV2
J gene: TRBJ2-1
clone size: -

CDR3 DNA: TGTGCCAGCAGAATCCTGGGGAATTCACCCCTCCACTTT
CDR3 protein: CASRILGNSPLHF
D gene: -
V gene: TRBV12-3/TRBV12-4
J gene: TRBJ1-6
clone size: -

CDR3 DNA: TGTGCCAGCAGCTCCGGTGTGGGGGCAGGAAGAGATACGCAGTATTTT
CDR3 protein: CASSSGVGAGRDTQYF
D gene: -
V gene: TRBV11-2
J gene: TRBJ2-3
clone size: once

CDR3 DNA: TGCGCCAGCAGCCAAAACCCTTTAGTCAGCGTATCCGGGGAGCAGTACTTC
CDR3 protein: CASSQNPLVSVSGEQYF
D gene: -
V gene: TRBV4-3
J gene: TRBJ2-7
clone size: -

CDR3 DNA: TGTGCCAGCAGCTCGAGCGGGAGTAGGAGCGAGCAGTACTTC
CDR3 protein: CASSSSGSRSEQYF
D gene: TRBD2
V gene: TRBV5-4
J gene: TRBJ2-7
clone size: few

CDR3 DNA: TGTGCCAGCAGTAGCCGGGACACGGGGCACTTT
CDR3 protein: CASSSRDTGHF
D gene: -
V gene: TRBV2
J gene: TRBJ1-1
clone size: -

CDR3 DNA: TGTGCCAGCAGTTCTCAGCGGGGTTCAGCTGCCGGGGCAGATACGCAGTATTTT
CDR3 protein: CASSSQRGSAAGADTQYF
D gene: TRBD2
V gene: TRBV28
J gene: TRBJ2-3
clone size: -

CDR3 DNA: TGTGCCAGTAGTAAGGGCAGGCCGAACACTGAAGCTTTCTTT
CDR3 protein: CASSKGRPNTEAFF
D gene: -
V gene: TRBV19
J gene: TRBJ1-1
clone size: few

CDR3 DNA: TGTGCCAGTAAGGGGGACAGCCACGAGCAGTACTTC
CDR3 protein: CASKGDSHEQYF
D gene: TRBD1
V gene: TRBV19
J gene: TRBJ2-7
clone size: once